This T cell receptor beta chain is from a study of PD-L1 blockade in urothelial cancer. General study results and limits: Durable-benefit patients expanded tumor-associated blood clones more at 3 weeks.

The length of the CDR3 is 17 residues. The germline V gene has CDR1 GTSNPN and CDR2 SVGIG (reference sequence). The J segment lost 4 bases and the V segment lost 5 bases, leaving 12 bases of the junction unmatched. Time point described: pretreatment peripheral blood. A note on this clone: Antigen specificity is unknown.

Libraries were prepared by immunoSEQ multiplex PCR; TCRdb keeps only in-frame clonotypes and omits some of them. The repertoire holds tens of thousands of clones, roughly 82% seen once, with about 6.8% in the top ten. The origin of this receptor is a man aged 60 to 75 with urothelial cancer. The gene calls are TRBV30 and TRBJ2-1; the match to TRBD2 covers 12 bases. This specimen consisted of PBMCs, obtained around atezolizumab (anti-PD-L1) treatment. The CDR3 reads CAWEILAGGLGYNEQFF. DNA of the CDR3: TGTGCCTGGGAGATACTAGCGGGGGGCCTGGGGTACAATGAGCAGTTCTTC. The variable domain in full, with the rest retrieved from reference TRBV30 and TRBJ2-1, is SQTIHQWPATLVQPVGSPLSLECTVEGTSNPNLYWYRQAAGRGLQLLFYSVGIGQISSEVPQNLSASRPQDRQFILSSKKLLLSDSGFYLCAWEILAGGLGYNEQFFGPGTRLTVL.